Shown below are 10 T cell receptor beta chains from a single sample sequenced in a study of low-dose radiotherapy and immunotherapy resistance in tumors. Time point specified: before trial treatment. First-strand cDNA relied on TRAV- and TRBV-specific primers spanning alpha and beta chains. For amplifying TCRs, the PCR ran for 15 to 20 cycles with Phusion, which was used together with a constant-region primer and the adapter on the V primers. TCRdb re-analysed the reads in MiXCR, keeping a single row per CDR3 protein. This table holds 85,000 to 95,000 distinct CDR3 sequences, under 10% found once. The source was PBMCs, collected before treatment. These receptors were obtained from a male donor with prostate cancer.

This clonotype was found a few times. A read error may explain this, as a much larger clone is one base away. The CDR3 here is CASSLPGSGKLFF. The CDR3 coding sequence is TGTGCCAGCAGCTTACCGGGGAGCGGGAAGCTGTTTTTT. This chain joins TRBV11-1 and TRBJ2-2; TRBD2 agrees at 7 bases. The CDR3 loop spans 13 amino acids. Germline loops: CDR1 SGHAT, CDR2 FQDESV (reference sequence).

This clonotype showed up many times. The CDR3 nucleotides are TGCGCCAGCAGGGGGACTAGTATAAACACCGGGGAGCTGTTTTTT. Translating gives CASRGTSINTGELFF. This chain joins TRBV5-1 and TRBJ2-2; 8 bases match TRBD2. Germline CDR1 SGHRS, CDR2 YFSETQ. The CDR3 covers 15 residues. Trimming at V came to 5 bases and at J to 2 bases, leaving 5 bases not matched to a gene.

In its sample, this clonotype was seen many times. V gene TRBV20-1 combines with J gene TRBJ2-3, with 10 bases aligning to TRBD2. This CDR3 contains 16 residues. The V and J ends lost 0 bases and 4 bases, in that order; junction bases with no gene match: 7. In germline, CDR1 is DFQATT, CDR2 SNEGSKA (reference sequence). CDR3: CSARDPTSGRADTQYF. In DNA form, the CDR3 reads TGCAGTGCTAGAGATCCGACTAGCGGGCGGGCAGATACGCAGTATTTT.

This clonotype was recorded at least ten times. As DNA, the CDR3 is TGTGCCACCAGTATCGTACGTTTGCGGGTCACTATGCGTATGAATGAGCAGTTCTTC. Encoded protein: CATSIVRLRVTMRMNEQFF. This chain uses TRBV15 with TRBJ2-1, with TRBD2 as a possible D gene (5 bases). Germline CDR1 and CDR2: LNHNV and YYDKDF (reference sequence). This CDR3 contains 19 residues. V lost 6 bases to trimming and J lost 7 bases, with 31 bases between them. The whole variable domain, filled in from reference TRBV15 and TRBJ2-1, reads DAMVIQNPRYQVTQFGKPVTLSCSQTLNHNVMYWYQQKSSQAPKLLFHYYDKDFNNEADTPDNFQSRRPNTSFCFLDIRSPGLGDTAMYLCATSIVRLRVTMRMNEQFFGPGTRLTVL.

This clonotype was detected ten times or more. The rearrangement links TRBV4-3 to TRBJ2-3; 12 bases are a match to TRBD2. V gave up 0 bases and J gave up 4 bases; unmatched junction bases: 2. Looked up from germline, CDR1 is LGHNA and CDR2 is YSLEER. The CDR3 extends over 16 amino acids. CDR3 protein: CASSQDLAGGPDTQYF. Here the CDR3 DNA reads TGCGCCAGCAGCCAAGACCTAGCGGGAGGGCCAGATACGCAGTATTTT.

This clonotype appeared many times. The genes are TRBV7-2 and TRBJ2-1; 8 bases line up with TRBD2. Germline assignment: CDR1 SGHTA and CDR2 FQGNSA. Losses at the gene ends were 5 bases for V and 9 bases for J; bases not matched to a gene: 12. The CDR3 sequence is 15 residues long. In DNA form, the CDR3 reads TGTGCCAGCAGCCCGGAAACGACGGGAGGGCGTGAGCAGTTCTTC. Amino acid sequence: CASSPETTGGREQFF.

This clonotype was detected many times. This rearrangement joins TRBV7-2 to TRBJ2-1; unclear D gene. CDR1 and CDR2 from the germline V gene are SGHTA and FQGNSA. This CDR3 is 16 amino acids long. With 6 bases removed from V and 0 bases from J, the gap between germline ends came to 15 bases. This chain's CDR3 is CASSRTAFSSYNEQFF. The DNA of the CDR3 is TGTGCCAGCAGTAGAACAGCGTTCAGCTCCTACAATGAGCAGTTCTTC.

This clonotype has at least ten counts. The chain uses TRBV7-9 and TRBJ2-2; D unresolved. Trimming removed 6 bases at V and 2 bases at J, with 7 bases between. This CDR3 is 13 amino acids long. CDR1 is SEHNR, CDR2 FQNEAQ, per germline (reference sequence). Here the CDR3 reads CASRGENTGELFF. CDR3 nucleotides: TGTGCCAGCAGGGGCGAAAACACCGGGGAGCTGTTTTTT. Full variable domain (missing parts from reference TRBV7-9 and TRBJ2-2): DTGVSQNPRHKITKRGQNVTFRCDPISEHNRLYWYRQTLGQGPEFLTYFQNEAQLEKSRLLSDRFSAERPKGSFSTLEIQRTEQGDSAMYLCASRGENTGELFFGEGSRLTVL.

This clonotype appeared many times. The chain couples TRBV4-2 to TRBJ2-3; D is ambiguous. Germline loops: CDR1 LGHNA, CDR2 YNFKEQ. CDR3 length: 15 amino acids. Trimming left V 0 bases short and J 3 bases short, with 10 bases between. For the CDR3, the DNA is TGTGCCAGCAGCCAAGAGATAACAGTAACAGATACGCAGTATTTT. This codes for CASSQEITVTDTQYF.

V usage is TRBV28 and J usage is TRBJ2-7, with D hard to call. This CDR3 has 13 amino acids. Germline V gives CDR1 MDHEN, CDR2 SYDVKM. V lost 7 bases to trimming and J lost 4 bases, with 14 bases between them. The CDR3 here is CASNPGRGYEQYF. The DNA of the CDR3 is TGTGCCAGCAATCCCGGCCGCGGTTACGAGCAGTACTTC.